This paragraph reports one TCR beta chain. Antigen: not known. Per sample, approximately 540 nanograms of biopsy DNA were TCRB immunosequenced. Clones were read by immunoSEQ multiplex PCR, and TCRdb kept only the in-frame ones, dropping some. Of 2,300 or so clones in the sample, about nine tenths were seen once. The sample is drawn from a study of T cell repertoires in ileal Crohn's disease. Study-level information: 35% were active smokers at surgery; median disease duration was around 8 years.

The CDR3 has 16 amino acids. The germline gives CDR1 GTSNPN, CDR2 SVGIG (reference sequence). Trimming cost V 0 bases and J 0 bases, with 12 bases left between them. Regarding the study as a whole: Active smokers at surgery had more clonal expansions than non-smokers.

The rearrangement joins TRBV30 to TRBJ2-1, with D perhaps TRBD1 (6 bases). This TCR was recovered from an adult with Crohn's disease. Input material: ileal tissue. CDR3 DNA: TGTGCCTGGAGTGTCATGGGGGCCCCCTCCTACAATGAGCAGTTCTTC. This encodes CAWSVMGAPSYNEQFF.